This T cell receptor (beta chain) appears in the sequencing data of a study of blood T cell repertoires in COVID-19. Study at large: Italy, Spain and the United States were the sources of the convalescent and acute COVID-19 samples.

Seattle researchers signed up patients amid active infection and tracked them longitudinally. Only in-frame clones appear in the TCRdb table, and some are missing; sequencing was by immunoSEQ multiplex PCR. The table has more than 250,000 clones, approximately 90% seen once. The germline gives CDR1 PRHDT, CDR2 FYEKMQ (reference sequence). Trimming removed 5 bases at V and 5 bases at J, with 19 bases between. The CDR3 is made up of 16 amino acids. Sequences were obtained from peripheral blood. The chain is built from TRBV13 and TRBJ2-1, with a weak D call TRBD2 (6 bases). The TCR originated in a woman in her forties or fifties with COVID-19, enrolled during active disease. The CDR3 loop reads CASSEPTEGRNNEQFF. CDR3 sequence (DNA): TGTGCCAGCAGCGAACCGACGGAGGGCCGGAACAATGAGCAGTTCTTC. The variable domain in full, with the rest retrieved from reference TRBV13 and TRBJ2-1, is AAGVIQSPRHLIKEKRETATLKCYPIPRHDTVYWYQQGPGQDPQFLISFYEKMQSDKGSIPDRFSAQQFSDYHSELNMSSLELGDSALYFCASSEPTEGRNNEQFFGPGTRLTVL.